A selection of T cell receptor beta chains follows, all from one sample in a study of identical twins. MiXCR was run by TCRdb on the 5' RACE reads, yielding one entry per CDR3 protein. The sample includes some 500,000 distinct CDR3 sequences, 13% to 15% of them seen just once. These records were also assigned to another study, of yellow fever vaccine responses in identical twins.

Sequencing used CD4+ T cells sorted from blood. These TCRs come from a woman between 18 and 30 years old in good health. Both conserved end residues are trimmed from each CDR3. Fields, in order: J gene, V gene, CDR3 protein.

>TRBJ1-5|TRBV7-2
ASSSRAQGGNQPQH
>TRBJ2-7|TRBV6-2/TRBV6-3
ASSELGRGANSYEQY
>TRBJ1-5|TRBV18
ASSLGQGALHQPQH
>TRBJ2-1|TRBV4-1
ASSQDVDRAYDEQF
>TRBJ2-3|TRBV6-5
ASTLRDTQY
>TRBJ1-6|TRBV11-1
ASSLATQGARSSYNSPLH
>TRBJ1-5|TRBV10-3
AIKGGFNQPQH
>TRBJ2-1|TRBV6-2/TRBV6-3
ASSYMSPSSYNEQF
>TRBJ2-1|TRBV7-9
ASTHDSYNEQF
>TRBJ2-5|TRBV7-9
ASSRPGAETQY
>TRBJ2-7|TRBV7-9
ASSLAVLGYEQY
>TRBJ2-1|TRBV7-2
ASEAGALNEQF
>TRBJ2-1|TRBV10-2
ASLAGTSYNEQF
>TRBJ2-1|TRBV2
ASSQAGGLYNEQF
>TRBJ2-7|TRBV12-3/TRBV12-4
ASSGDRSSYEQY
>TRBJ1-1|TRBV12-5
ASVREGARTEAF
>TRBJ2-1|TRBV6-5
ASSYGTGRLGSTEQF
>TRBJ1-2|TRBV7-8
ASSLAVSGVGNYGYT
>TRBJ2-7|TRBV11-2
ASSVLTGRAYEQY
>TRBJ2-7|TRBV12-3/TRBV12-4
ASSSTDRSSYEQY
>TRBJ1-1|TRBV20-1
SARDPGQGYTEAF
>TRBJ2-7|TRBV15
ATSPLPGVSYEQY
>TRBJ2-1|TRBV5-4
ASSLTSGSSLLF
>TRBJ1-1|TRBV7-2
ASSATGQGFTEAF
>TRBJ2-1|TRBV4-3
ASSQAGGRDHEQF
>TRBJ2-1|TRBV14
ASSSRLEKGNEQF
>TRBJ2-1|TRBV7-2
ASHRGGGLYNEQF
>TRBJ2-3|TRBV6-4
ASSEGLATDTQY
>TRBJ2-7|TRBV6-5
ASSYRDRGTYEQY
>TRBJ2-2|TRBV7-6
ASSGTRTRLSNTGELF
>TRBJ2-5|TRBV27
ASSSLGVGVQETQY
>TRBJ1-6|TRBV10-3
AISLDRGQSPLH
>TRBJ1-1|TRBV3-1
ASSPSPADSEAF
>TRBJ2-3|TRBV5-1
ASSLFGGETDTQY
>TRBJ1-2|TRBV12-3/TRBV12-4
ASSPGTTTYGYT
>TRBJ2-3|TRBV20-1
SALLPHTGSDTQY
>TRBJ2-1|TRBV7-9
ASSLRIPYNEQF
>TRBJ2-3|TRBV20-1
SARPNAGGGTDTQY
>TRBJ2-7|TRBV2
ASRITQREQY
>TRBJ2-1|TRBV5-1
ASSLRLGVSSYNEQF
>TRBJ2-7|TRBV5-1
ASSPQAKTYEQY
>TRBJ2-7|TRBV15
ATGTSFYEQY
>TRBJ2-3|TRBV5-1
ASSLGQGGTDTQY
>TRBJ2-1|TRBV30
AWSPSDNEQF
>TRBJ2-1|TRBV3-1
ASSQGGRPF
>TRBJ2-2|TRBV27
ASSRLVRPGELF
>TRBJ2-4|TRBV20-1
SARLLTSGRLNIQY
>TRBJ1-4|TRBV20-1
SASFQGRGVEKLF
>TRBJ2-7|TRBV6-2/TRBV6-3
ASSKRHVDEQY
>TRBJ2-7|TRBV14
ASSQPGLRFREQY
>TRBJ2-7|TRBV12-3/TRBV12-4
ASSNLAVTYEQY
>TRBJ1-6|TRBV6-1
ASRADSMNSPLH
>TRBJ2-1|TRBV27
ASSRYYNEQF
>TRBJ1-1|TRBV4-3
ASSQSLPIMNTEAF